The sequence of this T cell receptor beta chain was determined in a study of blood T cells in healthy people across ages. About this clonotype: Its antigen is undetermined.

Findings and limits, study-wide: Age advanced and TCR beta diversity per million T cells fell, roughly linearly.

Every donor contributed ten milliliters of peripheral blood by blood draw. At least 6 micrograms of total RNA were extracted per sample. The CDR3 extends over 14 amino acids. Germline CDR1 reads DFQATT; CDR2 reads SNEGSKA (reference sequence). A second PCR, run for about 7 to 12 cycles, used a sample-barcoded 5' primer plus a J-beta primer mix. Each cDNA molecule, via a template-switch adaptor with 12 random nucleotides, was tagged. A single record per CDR3 protein comes from TCRdb applying MiXCR to the 5' RACE reads. This sample has 850,000 to 1,000,000 distinct CDR3 sequences; approximately 50% occur once, and the top ten carry around 21%.

This clonotype originated in a woman aged 55-75 years in good health. Source material: blood. This sequence joins TRBV20-1 and TRBJ2-4; 10 nucleotides line up with TRBD2. The J call is uncertain, as TRBJ2-7 better fits the DNA end. The CDR3 spells CSARPLAGSYEQYF. The CDR3 region has the DNA TGCAGTGCTAGACCACTAGCGGGGTCCTACGAGCAGTACTTC.